What follows are 9 T cell receptor beta chains derived from one specimen sequenced in a study of cytotoxic CD8 clonotypes in ibrutinib-treated CLL. Profiling relied on immunoSEQ multiplex PCR, and the TCRdb table lists in-frame clones only, not all of them. The data contain tens of thousands of clones, about 70% of them singletons. The sample was PBMCs, taken at disease progression, from a patient treated with ibrutinib. The receptors here all came from a human donor with chronic lymphocytic leukemia.

V is TRBV14 and J is TRBJ2-7; D might be TRBD1 (6 bases). The CDR3 is made up of 16 amino acids. Trimming removed 1 base from V and 7 bases from J, with 20 bases in between. Germline CDR1 reads SGHDN; CDR2 reads FVKESK. CDR3 sequence (DNA): TGTGCCAGCAGCCAAGGTAGGGGACATAATCCCTGGGAGCAGTACTTC. It encodes CASSQGRGHNPWEQYF.

The chain joins TRBV5-8 to TRBJ2-2; TRBD1 agrees at 8 bases. Germline V gene data show CDR1 as SGHTS and CDR2 as YDEGEE. Trimming at V came to 1 base and at J to 4 bases, leaving 9 bases not matched to a gene. The CDR3 is 17 amino acids. CDR3 DNA: TGTGCCAGCAGCTTGATCTGGACAGGGTTTGGCACCGGGGAGCTGTTTTTT. This gives the protein CASSLIWTGFGTGELFF.

The CDR3 loop is CASSSLPSYEQYF. In DNA, the CDR3 is TGTGCCAGCAGCTCCCTACCCTCCTACGAGCAGTACTTC. V is TRBV7-8 and J is TRBJ2-7; D gene uncertain. Looked up from germline, CDR1 is SGHVS and CDR2 is FQNEAQ. This CDR3 is built from 13 residues. Trimming shortened V by 4 bases and J by 0 bases, and 7 bases separated the two germline ends.

This clone was seen once. The chain is built from TRBV30 and TRBJ2-2, with no clear D. V was cut by 0 bases and J by 9 bases, with 8 bases left in between. Germline assignment: CDR1 GTSNPN and CDR2 SVGIG (reference sequence). The length of the CDR3 is 12 residues. The CDR3 region is CAWSVSPRELFF. DNA for the CDR3: TGTGCCTGGAGTGTATCCCCCCGGGAGCTGTTTTTT.

This clone was counted between two and nine times. This chain links TRBV5-1 with TRBJ1-1; TRBD1 is a possible D gene (5 bases). The germline CDR1 and CDR2 sequences are SGHRS and YFSETQ. This CDR3 region has 14 residues. V was pared by 0 bases and J by 5 bases, with 11 bases between. Here the CDR3 DNA reads TGCGCCAGCAGCTTGGAGCAGGGTAGGACTGAAGCTTTCTTT. Translating it yields CASSLEQGRTEAFF. The full variable domain, rest sourced from reference TRBV5-1 and TRBJ1-1, is KAGVTQTPRYLIKTRGQQVTLSCSPISGHRSVSWYQQTPGQGLQFLFEYFSETQRNKGNFPGRFSGRQFSNSRSEMNVSTLELGDSALYLCASSLEQGRTEAFFGQGTRLTVV.

Only a few counts were recorded for this clone. This chain joins TRBV11-2 and TRBJ1-5; TRBD1 aligns across 8 bases. V was clipped by 5 bases and J by 5 bases; unmatched bases: 2. The CDR3 consists of 13 residues. The V gene's germline CDR1 is SGHAT and CDR2 FQNNGV. The CDR3 sequence is CASSGDRHQPQHF. Here the CDR3 DNA reads TGTGCCAGCAGCGGGGACAGGCATCAGCCCCAGCATTTT.

The rearrangement joins TRBV2 to TRBJ2-7; maybe TRBD2 (6 bases). The CDR3 extends over 13 amino acids. The germline gives CDR1 SNHLY, CDR2 FYNNEI. The V end was cut by 7 bases, the J end by 12 bases, with 22 bases between. CDR3 protein: CASTGRGGMAWYF. The CDR3 coding sequence is TGTGCCAGCACGGGCCGCGGAGGGATGGCTTGGTACTTC.

This chain joins TRBV18 and TRBJ2-3; 8 bases are shared with TRBD2. CDR3 size: 16 residues. Germline assignment: CDR1 KGHSH and CDR2 LQKENI. V lost 4 bases and J lost 3; bases outside the gene matches: 9. Written as DNA, the CDR3 is TGTGCCAGCTCACGCCCGTCCCGCGGGGGGACAGATACGCAGTATTTT. The encoded protein is CASSRPSRGGTDTQYF.

V usage is TRBV11-2 and J usage is TRBJ2-7; the D is unclear. The germline V gene has CDR1 SGHAT and CDR2 FQNNGV. V lost 3 bases and J 3 bases, leaving 3 bases between the germline ends. The CDR3 loop spans 11 amino acids. This chain's CDR3 is CASSFRYEQYF. The DNA of the CDR3 is TGTGCCAGCAGCTTTCGCTACGAGCAGTACTTC.